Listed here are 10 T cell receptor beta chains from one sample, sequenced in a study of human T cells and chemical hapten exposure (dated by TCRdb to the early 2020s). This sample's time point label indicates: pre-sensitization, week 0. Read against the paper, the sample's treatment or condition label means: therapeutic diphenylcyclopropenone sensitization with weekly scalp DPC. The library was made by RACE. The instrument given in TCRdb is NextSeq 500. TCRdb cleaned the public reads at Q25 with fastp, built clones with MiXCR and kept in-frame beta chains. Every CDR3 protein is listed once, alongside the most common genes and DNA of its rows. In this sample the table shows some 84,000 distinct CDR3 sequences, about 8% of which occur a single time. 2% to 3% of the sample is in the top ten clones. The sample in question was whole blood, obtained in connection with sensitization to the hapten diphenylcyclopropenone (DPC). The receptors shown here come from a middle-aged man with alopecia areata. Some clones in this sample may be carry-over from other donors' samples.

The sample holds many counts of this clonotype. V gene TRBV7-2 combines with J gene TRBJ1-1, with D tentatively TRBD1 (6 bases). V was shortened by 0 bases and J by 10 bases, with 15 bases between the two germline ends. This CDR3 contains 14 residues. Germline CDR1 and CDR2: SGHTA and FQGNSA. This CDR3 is CASSLAGGGPRAFF. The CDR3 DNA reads TGTGCCAGCAGCTTAGCTGGAGGGGGGCCCAGAGCTTTCTTT.

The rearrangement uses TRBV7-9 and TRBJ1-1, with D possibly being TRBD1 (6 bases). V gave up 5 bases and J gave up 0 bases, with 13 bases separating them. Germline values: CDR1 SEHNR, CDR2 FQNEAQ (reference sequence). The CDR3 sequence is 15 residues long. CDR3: CASSRTASMNTEAFF. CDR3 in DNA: TGTGCCAGCAGCCGGACAGCGTCCATGAACACTGAAGCTTTCTTT.

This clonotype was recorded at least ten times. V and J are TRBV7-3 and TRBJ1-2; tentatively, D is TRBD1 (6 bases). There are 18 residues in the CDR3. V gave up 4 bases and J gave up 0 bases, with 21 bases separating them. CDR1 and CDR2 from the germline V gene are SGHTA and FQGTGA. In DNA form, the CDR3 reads TGTGCCAGCAGCTACCCTGCCCGGGACAACCCAGCTAACTATGGCTACACCTTC. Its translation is CASSYPARDNPANYGYTF.

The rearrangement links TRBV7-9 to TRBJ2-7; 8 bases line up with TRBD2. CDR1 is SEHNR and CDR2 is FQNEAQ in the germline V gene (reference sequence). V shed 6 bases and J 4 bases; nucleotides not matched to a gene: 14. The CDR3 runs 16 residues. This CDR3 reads CASRPPSSGGRYEQYF. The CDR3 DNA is TGTGCCAGCAGACCTCCCTCCAGCGGGGGCCGGTACGAGCAGTACTTC.

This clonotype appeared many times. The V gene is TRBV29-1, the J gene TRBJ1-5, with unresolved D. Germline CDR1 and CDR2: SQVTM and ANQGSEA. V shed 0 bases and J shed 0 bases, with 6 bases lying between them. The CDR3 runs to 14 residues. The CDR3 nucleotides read TGCAGCGTTGAAGAGAACACTAGCAATCAGCCCCAGCATTTT. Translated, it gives CSVEENTSNQPQHF. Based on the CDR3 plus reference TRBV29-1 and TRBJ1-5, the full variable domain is SAVISQKPSRDICQRGTSLTIQCQVDSQVTMMFWYRQQPGQSLTLIATANQGSEATYESGFVIDKFPISRPNLTFSTLTVSNMSPEDSSIYLCSVEENTSNQPQHFGDGTRLSIL.

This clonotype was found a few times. The CDR3 sequence is CASSLRGVRGTDTQYF. In DNA form, the CDR3 reads TGTGCCAGCAGTTTAAGGGGGGTGAGGGGCACAGATACGCAGTATTTT. The V call is TRBV27, the J call TRBJ2-3; D may be TRBD1 or TRBD2 (6 bases each). The germline CDR1 and CDR2 sequences are MNHEY and SMNVEV (reference sequence). Trimming shortened V by 2 bases and J by 1 base, and 13 bases separated the two germline ends. The CDR3 runs to 16 residues.

In DNA form, the CDR3 reads TGTGCCAGTAGTATAGCAGGGAGTCATCAGCCCCAGCATTTT. It encodes CASSIAGSHQPQHF. This chain joins TRBV19 and TRBJ1-5; TRBD1 might be the D (5 bases). Trimming took off 1 base at V and 5 bases at J, with 9 bases between the two ends. Germline V gene lookup returns CDR1 LNHDA and CDR2 SQIVND (reference sequence). This CDR3 contains 14 residues.

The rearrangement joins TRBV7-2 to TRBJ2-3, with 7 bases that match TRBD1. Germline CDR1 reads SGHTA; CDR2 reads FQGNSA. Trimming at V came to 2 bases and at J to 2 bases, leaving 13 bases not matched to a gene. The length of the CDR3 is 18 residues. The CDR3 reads CASSLTPRTGRATDTQYF. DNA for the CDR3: TGTGCCAGCAGCTTAACACCCCGGACAGGAAGGGCCACAGATACGCAGTATTTT.

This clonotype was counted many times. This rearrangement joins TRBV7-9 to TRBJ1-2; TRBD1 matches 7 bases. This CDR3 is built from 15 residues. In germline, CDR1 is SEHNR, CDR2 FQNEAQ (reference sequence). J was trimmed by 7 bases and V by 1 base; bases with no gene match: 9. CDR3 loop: CASSLVAGGPSGYTF. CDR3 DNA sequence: TGTGCCAGCAGCTTAGTTGCAGGGGGTCCCAGTGGCTACACCTTC.

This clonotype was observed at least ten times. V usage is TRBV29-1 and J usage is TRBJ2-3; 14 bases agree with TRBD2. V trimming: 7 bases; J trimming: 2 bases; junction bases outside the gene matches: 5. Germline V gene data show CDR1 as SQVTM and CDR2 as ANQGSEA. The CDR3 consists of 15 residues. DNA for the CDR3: TGCAGCGCCGTGGGACTAGCGGGAGTCACAGATACGCAGTATTTT. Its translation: CSAVGLAGVTDTQYF.